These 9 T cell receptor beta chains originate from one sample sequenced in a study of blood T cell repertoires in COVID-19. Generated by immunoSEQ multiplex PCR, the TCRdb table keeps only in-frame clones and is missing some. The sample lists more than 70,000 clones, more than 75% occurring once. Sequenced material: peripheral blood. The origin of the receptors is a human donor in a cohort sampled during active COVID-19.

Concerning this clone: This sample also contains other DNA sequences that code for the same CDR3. CDR3 DNA sequence: TGTGCCAGCAGCCGGACAGGGGGGAACACTGAAGCTTTCTTT. Amino acids: CASSRTGGNTEAFF. V and J are TRBV3-1 (or the pseudogene TRBV3-2) and TRBJ1-1, with 10 bases that match TRBD1. Germline lookup yields CDR1 LGHDT and CDR2 YNNKEL (reference sequence). The length of the CDR3 is 14 residues. Trimming took 4 bases from V and 1 from J; bases not matched to a gene: 0.

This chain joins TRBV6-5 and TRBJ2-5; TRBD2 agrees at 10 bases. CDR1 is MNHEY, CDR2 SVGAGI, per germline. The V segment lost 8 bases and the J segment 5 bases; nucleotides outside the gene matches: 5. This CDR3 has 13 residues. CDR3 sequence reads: CASCSGGWETQYF. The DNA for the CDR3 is TGTGCCAGCTGTAGCGGGGGGTGGGAGACCCAGTACTTC.

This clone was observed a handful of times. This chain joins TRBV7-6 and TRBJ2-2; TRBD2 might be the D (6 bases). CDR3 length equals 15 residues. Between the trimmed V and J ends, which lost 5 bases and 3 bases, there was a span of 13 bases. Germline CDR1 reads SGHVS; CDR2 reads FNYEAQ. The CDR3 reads CASSPRLVDTGELFF. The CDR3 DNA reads TGTGCCAGCAGCCCTAGACTAGTTGACACCGGGGAGCTGTTTTTT.

In DNA form, the CDR3 reads TGCGCCAGCAGCCAAGAGTCTACAGGGGCTTTCTACGAGCAGTACTTC. Translating gives CASSQESTGAFYEQYF. The chain joins TRBV4-1 to TRBJ2-7; the match to TRBD1 covers 7 bases. The V gene end was trimmed by 0 bases and the J gene end by 3 bases; junction bases not matched to a gene: 8. Germline-derived CDR1 and CDR2 are MGHRA and YSYEKL. CDR3 length: 16 residues.

The CDR3, as DNA: TGTGCCAGCTCACCGTTAGCGGGGTTACAAGAGACCCAGTACTTC. Protein sequence: CASSPLAGLQETQYF. The chain uses TRBV18 and TRBJ2-5, with 8 bases identical to TRBD2. Germline CDR1 and CDR2: KGHSH and LQKENI. Germline trimming cut 3 bases from V and 2 bases from J; bases unmatched to any gene: 5. The CDR3 spans 15 residues.

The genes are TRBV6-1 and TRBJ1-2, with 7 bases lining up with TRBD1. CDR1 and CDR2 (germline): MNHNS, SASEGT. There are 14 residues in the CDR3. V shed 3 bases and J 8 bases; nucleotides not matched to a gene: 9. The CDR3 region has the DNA TGTGCCAGCAGTGAGACTACAGGGGTTGACGGCTACACCTTC. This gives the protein CASSETTGVDGYTF.

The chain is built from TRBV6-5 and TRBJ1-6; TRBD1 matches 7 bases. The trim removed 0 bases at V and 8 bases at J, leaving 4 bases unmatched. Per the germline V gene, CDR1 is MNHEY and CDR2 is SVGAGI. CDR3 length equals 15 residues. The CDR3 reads CASSYSGRGDSPLHF. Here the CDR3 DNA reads TGTGCCAGCAGTTACTCAGGCAGGGGGGATTCACCCCTCCACTTT.

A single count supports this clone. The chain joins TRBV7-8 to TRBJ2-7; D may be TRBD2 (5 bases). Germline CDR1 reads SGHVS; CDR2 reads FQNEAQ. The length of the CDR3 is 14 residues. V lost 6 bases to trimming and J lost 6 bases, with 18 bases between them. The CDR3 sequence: CASSPEGGTLEQYF. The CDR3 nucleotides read TGTGCCAGCAGTCCCGAGGGTGGCACTCTCGAGCAGTACTTC.

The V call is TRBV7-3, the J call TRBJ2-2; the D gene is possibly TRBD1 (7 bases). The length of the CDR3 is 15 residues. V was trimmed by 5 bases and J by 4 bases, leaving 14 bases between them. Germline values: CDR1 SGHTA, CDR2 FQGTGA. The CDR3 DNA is TGTGCCAGCAGCACAGGGGACTCCGTCACCGGGGAGCTGTTTTTT. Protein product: CASSTGDSVTGELFF. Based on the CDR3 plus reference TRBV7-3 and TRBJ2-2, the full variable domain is GAGVSQTPSNKVTEKGKYVELRCDPISGHTALYWYRQSLGQGPEFLIYFQGTGAADDSGLPNDRFFAVRPEGSVSTLKIQRTERGDSAVYLCASSTGDSVTGELFFGEGSRLTVL.